This entry lists 13 T cell receptor beta chains sequenced from one sample in a study of siplizumab effects on memory and regulatory T cells (dated by TCRdb to the late 2010s). The library was built by means of the immunoSEQ multiplex PCR assay. The source is immuneACCESS, and TCRdb retained only in-frame sequences with V and J called. Part of the clones is not carried over; for the studies checked, unresolved V genes explain less than half of this, and the remainder is unexplained. For this sample there are more than 90,000 clones; roughly 91% appear just once. The top ten constitute around 13% of the sample. Material for sequencing was non-Treg CD4+ T cells sorted from blood. What the cell subset or site label conveys for this sample: FACS-sorted unstimulated CD4+ non-regulatory T cells. All receptors come from a human donor in good health.

The genes are TRBV27 and TRBJ2-1; 7 bases are shared with TRBD1. Germline V gene data show CDR1 as MNHEY and CDR2 as SMNVEV (reference sequence). The CDR3 has 15 residues. Unmatched junction bases numbered 8, after V lost 5 bases and J lost 4 bases. The CDR3 region has the DNA TGTGCCAGCAGTATCGACAGGGTTGGATACAATGAGCAGTTCTTC. Amino acid sequence: CASSIDRVGYNEQFF.

The chain carries TRBV28 and TRBJ2-3; D is perhaps TRBD1 (6 bases). The germline gives CDR1 MDHEN, CDR2 SYDVKM. The CDR3 is 16 residues long. The V and J ends lost 5 bases and 2 bases respectively, with 17 bases between them. The CDR3 DNA reads TGTGCCAGCAGTATCACAGGGATGGGAGACACAGATACGCAGTATTTT. Its translation is CASSITGMGDTDTQYF.

This rearrangement joins TRBV28 to TRBJ2-5, with a possible D match to TRBD2 (6 bases). This CDR3 has 14 amino acids. The V end lost 7 bases, the J end lost 2 bases, and 14 bases lay between the germline ends. Per the germline V gene, CDR1 is MDHEN and CDR2 is SYDVKM. The CDR3 loop reads CASTPEGPQETQYF. The CDR3 nucleotides read TGTGCCAGCACCCCGGAGGGCCCACAAGAGACCCAGTACTTC.

The CDR3 protein is CASRDSSSGDTQYF. In DNA, the CDR3 is TGTGCCAGTAGGGACAGTTCTTCAGGAGATACGCAGTATTTT. This chain connects TRBV19 to TRBJ2-3, with D possibly TRBD1 on 6 matching bases. V gave up 6 bases and J gave up 5 bases, with 15 bases separating them. CDR1 and CDR2 from the germline V gene are LNHDA and SQIVND (reference sequence). This CDR3 contains 14 residues.

The chain carries TRBV7-2 and TRBJ1-1; D gene uncertain. This CDR3 comprises 14 residues. CDR1 SGHTA and CDR2 FQGNSA come from the germline V gene. The V gene lost 3 bases and the J gene lost 2 bases, with 10 bases spanning the gap. This CDR3 is CASSLGPGNTEAFF. The CDR3 nucleotides are TGTGCCAGCAGCTTGGGCCCAGGCAACACTGAAGCTTTCTTT.

This clone occurred once. V is TRBV10-2 and J is TRBJ2-7; maybe TRBD2 (5 bases). Germline V gene data show CDR1 as WSHSY and CDR2 as SAAADI. This CDR3 is 15 amino acids long. V lost 0 bases to trimming and J lost 5 bases, with 14 bases between them. The CDR3 coding sequence is TGCGCCAGCAGTGAGTCCGGCTTGCCCGGGAACGAGCAGTACTTC. Amino acid sequence: CASSESGLPGNEQYF.

The J gene is TRBJ2-3, the V gene TRBV13; the match to TRBD2 covers 9 bases. The CDR3 is 17 residues long. Germline loops: CDR1 PRHDT, CDR2 FYEKMQ (reference sequence). V lost 2 bases, J lost 3 bases, and 9 bases stayed unmatched. CDR3 sequence: CASSLHIGGRVTDTQYF. CDR3 DNA sequence: TGTGCCAGCAGCTTACACATCGGCGGGAGGGTTACAGATACGCAGTATTTT.

The chain combines TRBV19 with TRBJ1-2; TRBD1 aligns across 8 bases. Germline V lookup: CDR1 LNHDA, CDR2 SQIVND (reference sequence). This CDR3 is 14 amino acids long. V was clipped by 5 bases and J by 7 bases; unmatched bases: 9. The CDR3 DNA sequence: TGTGCCAGTAGTCCGCGGACAGGGTGGTCTGGCTACACCTTC. It encodes CASSPRTGWSGYTF.

V usage is TRBV11-3 and J usage is TRBJ2-1; 8 bases fit TRBD2. Losses at the gene ends were 5 bases for V and 10 bases for J; bases not matched to a gene: 19. The germline V gene has CDR1 SGHNT and CDR2 YENEEA. This CDR3 is 17 amino acids long. DNA of the CDR3: TGTGCCAGCAGCACCCGAACGGGACTAGTGGGATGGTACGAGCAGTTCTTC. Translated: CASSTRTGLVGWYEQFF. Using reference TRBV11-3 and TRBJ2-1 for the parts outside the CDR3, the full variable domain is EAGVVQSPRYKIIEKKQPVAFWCNPISGHNTLYWYLQNLGQGPELLIRYENEEAVDDSQLPKDRFSAERLKGVDSTLKIQPAELGDSAVYLCASSTRTGLVGWYEQFFGPGTRLTVL.

The chain links TRBV27 to TRBJ1-4; no firm D call. The germline V and J ends were trimmed by 3 bases and 3 bases, with 5 bases remaining between them. CDR1 is MNHEY and CDR2 is SMNVEV in the germline V gene (reference sequence). The CDR3 is 13 amino acids. DNA for the CDR3: TGTGCCAGCAGTTTTCGTTCTAATGAAAAACTGTTTTTT. It codes for CASSFRSNEKLFF.

The chain recombines TRBV25-1 with TRBJ1-1; TRBD1 might be the D (5 bases). Germline V gives CDR1 MGHDK, CDR2 SYGVNS. The CDR3 extends over 15 amino acids. The germline V and J ends were trimmed by 2 bases and 0 bases, with 10 bases remaining between them. The CDR3: CASSEPGSMNTEAFF. CDR3 nucleotide sequence: TGTGCCAGCAGTGAACCAGGGTCCATGAACACTGAAGCTTTCTTT.

Concerning this clone: This specimen includes other DNA sequences encoding the same CDR3. Written as DNA, the CDR3 is TGTGCCAGCTCACCTGGACAGAATGAAAAACTGTTTTTT. It specifies CASSPGQNEKLFF. The chain is built from TRBV18 and TRBJ1-4; D is perhaps TRBD1 (6 bases). The V gene's germline CDR1 is KGHSH and CDR2 LQKENI. This CDR3 spans 13 amino acids. The ends were cut back, 3 bases at V and 5 bases at J, with 7 bases in the middle.

The chain is built from TRBV19 and TRBJ2-7; TRBD1 might be the D (6 bases). The V and J ends lost 4 bases and 5 bases respectively, with 15 bases between them. This CDR3 spans 14 amino acids. Looked up from germline, CDR1 is LNHDA and CDR2 is SQIVND (reference sequence). CDR3 nucleotide sequence: TGTGCCAGTAGTAGTACAGGGCTCGGGGACGAGCAGTACTTC. Protein sequence: CASSSTGLGDEQYF.